This TCR beta chain was sequenced in a study of OX40 agonist ivuxolimab in advanced cancers. At the level of the study: Patients in dose escalation had liver, melanoma, kidney or head and neck cancers.

Blood was sampled at baseline, cycle 4 day 1, and cycle 7 day 1. Data came from immunoSEQ multiplex PCR; TCRdb stores just in-frame clones and leaves some out. The profile covers 70,000 to 80,000 clones, with approximately 81% appearing a single time and 4% to 6% taken by the ten largest. CDR3 size: 14 residues. Per the germline V gene, CDR1 is MNHEY and CDR2 is SMNVEV (reference sequence). The junction had 8 bases not matched to a gene; V was cut back by 7 bases and J by 4 bases. The TCR comes from an adult with an advanced solid tumor such as melanoma, head and neck, liver or kidney cancer. The sample in question was CD4+ or CD8+ T cells sorted from blood, obtained in a trial of the OX40 agonist ivuxolimab. The V gene is TRBV27, the J gene TRBJ2-3, with 7 bases aligning to TRBD2. CDR3 bases: TGTGCCAGCATCCCTTGGGGGGGGGCAGATACGCAGTATTTT. Protein: CASIPWGGADTQYF.